Listed here are 2 T cell receptor beta chains from one sample, sequenced in a study of a mutant IDH1 vaccine in newly diagnosed glioma. TCRdb's copy holds only in-frame clones and misses some; the assay was immunoSEQ multiplex PCR. The top ten clones hold about 3.1% of a sample with more than 25,000 clones, about 85% of them seen once. Their cognate antigens are unknown. The time point denotes: week 5, during vaccination. With topical imiquimod, each dose of the vaccine consisted of 300 ug of mutant IDH1 20-mer peptide. This sample comprised peripheral blood mononuclear cells (PBMCs), obtained from a glioma patient whose treatment included an IDH1 peptide vaccine. The receptors derive from a woman between 35 and 50 years old with glioma. Some clones in this sample may be carry-over from other donors' samples.

V and J are TRBV6-5 and TRBJ1-4, with TRBD1 as a possible D gene (6 bases). Trimming took 9 bases from V and 8 from J, leaving 19 bases between them. In germline, CDR1 is MNHEY, CDR2 SVGAGI. The CDR3 is made up of 14 amino acids. CDR3 residues: CASRPNAGTEKLFF. The CDR3 DNA reads as TGTGCCAGTCGCCCGAATGCCGGGACAGAAAAACTGTTTTTT.

This rearrangement joins TRBV19 to TRBJ2-2; D uncertain. CDR1 is LNHDA and CDR2 is SQIVND in the germline V gene (reference sequence). The V gene lost 7 bases and the J gene lost 4 bases, with 10 bases spanning the gap. The CDR3 spans 13 residues. CDR3 in DNA: TGTGCCAGTATAGGCCGCGCCACCGGGGAGCTGTTTTTT. The encoded protein is CASIGRATGELFF.